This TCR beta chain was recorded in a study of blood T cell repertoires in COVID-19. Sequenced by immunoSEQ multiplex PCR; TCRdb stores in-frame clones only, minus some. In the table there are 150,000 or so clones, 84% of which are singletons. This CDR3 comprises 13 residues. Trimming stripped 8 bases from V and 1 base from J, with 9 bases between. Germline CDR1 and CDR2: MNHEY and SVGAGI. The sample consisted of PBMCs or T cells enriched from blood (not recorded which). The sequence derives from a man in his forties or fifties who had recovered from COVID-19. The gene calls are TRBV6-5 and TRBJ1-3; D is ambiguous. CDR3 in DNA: TGTGCCAGCCTAGTGGGTTCTGGAAACACCATATATTTT. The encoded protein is CASLVGSGNTIYF.